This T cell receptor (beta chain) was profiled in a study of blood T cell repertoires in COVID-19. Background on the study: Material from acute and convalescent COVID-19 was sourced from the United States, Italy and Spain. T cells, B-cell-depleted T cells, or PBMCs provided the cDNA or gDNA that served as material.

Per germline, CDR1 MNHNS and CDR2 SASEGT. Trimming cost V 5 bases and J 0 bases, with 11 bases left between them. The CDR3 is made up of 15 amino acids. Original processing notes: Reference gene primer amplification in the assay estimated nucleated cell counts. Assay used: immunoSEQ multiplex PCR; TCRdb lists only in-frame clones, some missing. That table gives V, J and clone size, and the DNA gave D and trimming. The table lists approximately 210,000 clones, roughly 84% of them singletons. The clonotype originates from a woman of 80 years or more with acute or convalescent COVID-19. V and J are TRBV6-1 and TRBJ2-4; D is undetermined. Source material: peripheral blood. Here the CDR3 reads CASSPNILAKNIQYF. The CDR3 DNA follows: TGTGCCAGCAGTCCTAATATACTAGCCAAAAACATTCAGTACTTC.